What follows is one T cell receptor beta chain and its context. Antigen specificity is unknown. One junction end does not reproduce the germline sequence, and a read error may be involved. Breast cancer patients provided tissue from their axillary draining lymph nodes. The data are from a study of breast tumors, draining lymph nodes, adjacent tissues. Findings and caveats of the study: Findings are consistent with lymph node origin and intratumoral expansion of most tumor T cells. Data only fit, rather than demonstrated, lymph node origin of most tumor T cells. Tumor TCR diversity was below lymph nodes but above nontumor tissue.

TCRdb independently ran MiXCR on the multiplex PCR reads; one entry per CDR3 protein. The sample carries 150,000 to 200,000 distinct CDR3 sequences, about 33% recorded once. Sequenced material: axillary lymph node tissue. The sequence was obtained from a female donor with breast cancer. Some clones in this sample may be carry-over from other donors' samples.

The CDR3: CASSLSGALGDTPYF. The CDR3 region has the DNA TGTGCCAGCAGCCTTAGCGGGGCCTTGGGGGATACGCCGTATTTT. The chain recombines TRBV9 with TRBJ2-3, with 8 bases matching TRBD2. The length of the CDR3 is 15 residues. Germline-derived CDR1 and CDR2 are SGDLS and YYNGEE.